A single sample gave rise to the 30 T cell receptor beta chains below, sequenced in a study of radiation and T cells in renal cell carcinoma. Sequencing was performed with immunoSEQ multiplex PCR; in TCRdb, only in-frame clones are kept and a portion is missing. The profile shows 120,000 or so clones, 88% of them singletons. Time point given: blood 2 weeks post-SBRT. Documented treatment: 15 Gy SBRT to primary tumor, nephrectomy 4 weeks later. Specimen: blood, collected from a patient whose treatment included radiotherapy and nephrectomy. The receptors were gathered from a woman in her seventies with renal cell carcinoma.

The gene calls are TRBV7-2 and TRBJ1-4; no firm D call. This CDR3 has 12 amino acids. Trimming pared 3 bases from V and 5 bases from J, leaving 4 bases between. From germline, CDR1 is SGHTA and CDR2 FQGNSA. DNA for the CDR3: TGTGCCAGCAGCTTGGGAAATGAAAAACTGTTTTTT. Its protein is CASSLGNEKLFF.

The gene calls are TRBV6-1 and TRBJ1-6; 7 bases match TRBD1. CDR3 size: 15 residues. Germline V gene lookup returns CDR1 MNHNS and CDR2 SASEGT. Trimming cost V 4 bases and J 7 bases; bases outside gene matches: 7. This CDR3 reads CASSVTGSFNSPLHF. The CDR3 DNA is TGTGCCAGCAGTGTGACAGGGTCCTTCAATTCACCCCTCCACTTT.

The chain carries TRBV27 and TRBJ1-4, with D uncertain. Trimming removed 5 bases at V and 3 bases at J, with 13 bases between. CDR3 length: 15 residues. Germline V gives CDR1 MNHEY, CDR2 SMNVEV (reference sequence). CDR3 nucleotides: TGTGCCAGCAGTCCGGCTGGGGTCTCTAATGAAAAACTGTTTTTT. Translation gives CASSPAGVSNEKLFF.

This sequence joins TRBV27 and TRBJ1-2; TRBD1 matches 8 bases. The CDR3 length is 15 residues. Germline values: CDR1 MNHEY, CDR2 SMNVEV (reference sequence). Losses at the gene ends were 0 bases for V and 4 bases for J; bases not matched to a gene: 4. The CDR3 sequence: CASSLSGQGPYGYTF. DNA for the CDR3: TGTGCCAGCAGTTTATCCGGACAGGGTCCCTATGGCTACACCTTC.

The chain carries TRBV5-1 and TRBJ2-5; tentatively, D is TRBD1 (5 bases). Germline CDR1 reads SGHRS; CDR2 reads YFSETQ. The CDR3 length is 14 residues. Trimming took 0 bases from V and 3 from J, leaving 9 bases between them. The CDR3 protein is CASSLGREKETQYF. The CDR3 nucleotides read TGCGCCAGCAGCTTGGGCAGGGAAAAAGAGACCCAGTACTTC.

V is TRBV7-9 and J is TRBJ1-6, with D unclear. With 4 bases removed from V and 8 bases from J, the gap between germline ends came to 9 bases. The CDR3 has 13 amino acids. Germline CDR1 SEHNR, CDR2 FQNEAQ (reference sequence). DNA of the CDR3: TGTGCCAGCAGCTGGGGTGCGGATTCACCCCTCCACTTT. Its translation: CASSWGADSPLHF.

The CDR3 reads CASSEAVTGELFF. The CDR3 DNA reads as TGTGCCAGCAGTGAGGCAGTCACCGGGGAGCTGTTTTTT. V gene TRBV6-1 combines with J gene TRBJ2-2; D unclear. CDR3 length: 13 residues. Germline V gene lookup returns CDR1 MNHNS and CDR2 SASEGT. Trimming took off 3 bases at V and 4 bases at J, with 6 bases between the two ends.

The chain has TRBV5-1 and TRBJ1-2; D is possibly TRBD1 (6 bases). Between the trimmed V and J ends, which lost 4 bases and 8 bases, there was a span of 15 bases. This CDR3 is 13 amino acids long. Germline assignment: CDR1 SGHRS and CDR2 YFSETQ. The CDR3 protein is CASSPGGAGGYTF. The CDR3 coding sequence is TGCGCCAGCAGCCCGGGGGGCGCCGGGGGCTACACCTTC.

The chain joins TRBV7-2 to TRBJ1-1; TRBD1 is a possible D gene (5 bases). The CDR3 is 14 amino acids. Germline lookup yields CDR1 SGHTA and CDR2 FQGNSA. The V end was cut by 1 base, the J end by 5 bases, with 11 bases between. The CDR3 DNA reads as TGTGCCAGCAGCTTAGACGGGGCGGGGACTGAAGCTTTCTTT. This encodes CASSLDGAGTEAFF.

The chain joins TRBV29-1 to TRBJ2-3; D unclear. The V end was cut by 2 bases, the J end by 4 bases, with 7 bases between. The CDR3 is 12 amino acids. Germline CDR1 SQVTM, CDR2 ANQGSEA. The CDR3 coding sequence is TGCAGCGTTGAATATGGCGCAGATACGCAGTATTTT. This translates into CSVEYGADTQYF.

CDR3 amino acids: CASSVGLRGSGANVLTF. The DNA of the CDR3 is TGTGCCAGCAGCGTAGGTCTCAGGGGGAGTGGGGCCAACGTCCTGACTTTC. The chain links TRBV9 to TRBJ2-6, with 7 bases identical to TRBD1. With 0 bases clipped from V and 3 bases from J, the junction kept 6 bases outside the gene matches. The CDR3 has 17 residues. From germline, CDR1 is SGDLS and CDR2 YYNGEE.

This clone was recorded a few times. Here the CDR3 reads CASSLAGGSGYTF. In DNA form, the CDR3 reads TGTGCCAGCAGCTTGGCGGGAGGGAGTGGCTACACCTTC. The chain links TRBV5-4 to TRBJ1-2; D gene ambiguous. V lost 0 bases and J 7 bases, leaving 10 bases between the germline ends. The length of the CDR3 is 13 residues. Germline values: CDR1 SGHNT, CDR2 YYREEE (reference sequence).

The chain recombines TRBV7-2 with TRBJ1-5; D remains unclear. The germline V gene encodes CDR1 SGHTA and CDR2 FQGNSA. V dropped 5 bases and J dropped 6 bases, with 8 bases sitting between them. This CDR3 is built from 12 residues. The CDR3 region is CASSITGQPQHF. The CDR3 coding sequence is TGTGCCAGCAGCATAACGGGTCAGCCCCAGCATTTT.

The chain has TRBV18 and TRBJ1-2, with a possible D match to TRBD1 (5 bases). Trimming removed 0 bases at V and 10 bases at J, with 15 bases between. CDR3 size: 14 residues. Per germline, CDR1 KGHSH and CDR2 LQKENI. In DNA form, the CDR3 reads TGTGCCAGCTCACCACCGTATTTGGGGGGGACCTACACCTTC. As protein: CASSPPYLGGTYTF.

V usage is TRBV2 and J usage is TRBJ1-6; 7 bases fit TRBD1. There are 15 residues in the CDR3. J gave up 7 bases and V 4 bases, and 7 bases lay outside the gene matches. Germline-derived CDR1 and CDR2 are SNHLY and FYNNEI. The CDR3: CASSAQGRHNSPLHF. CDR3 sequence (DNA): TGTGCCAGCAGTGCACAGGGGAGGCACAATTCACCCCTCCACTTT.

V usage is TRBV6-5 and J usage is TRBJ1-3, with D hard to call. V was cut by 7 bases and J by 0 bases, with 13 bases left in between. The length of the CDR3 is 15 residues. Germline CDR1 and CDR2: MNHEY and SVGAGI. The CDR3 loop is CASMDPLLSGNTIYF. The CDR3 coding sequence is TGTGCCAGCATGGACCCTCTCCTCTCTGGAAACACCATATATTTT.

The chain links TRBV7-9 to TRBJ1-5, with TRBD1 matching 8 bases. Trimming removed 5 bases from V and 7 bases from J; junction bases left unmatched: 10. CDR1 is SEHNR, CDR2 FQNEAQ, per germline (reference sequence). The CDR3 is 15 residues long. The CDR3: CASSPGTGIMQPQHF. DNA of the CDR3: TGTGCCAGCAGCCCGGGGACAGGAATCATGCAGCCCCAGCATTTT.

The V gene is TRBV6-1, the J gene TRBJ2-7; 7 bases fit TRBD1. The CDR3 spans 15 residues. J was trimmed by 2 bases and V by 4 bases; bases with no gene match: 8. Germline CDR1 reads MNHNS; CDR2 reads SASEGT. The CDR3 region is CASSARPGQPYEQYF. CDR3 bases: TGTGCCAGCAGTGCTAGACCGGGACAGCCCTACGAGCAGTACTTC.

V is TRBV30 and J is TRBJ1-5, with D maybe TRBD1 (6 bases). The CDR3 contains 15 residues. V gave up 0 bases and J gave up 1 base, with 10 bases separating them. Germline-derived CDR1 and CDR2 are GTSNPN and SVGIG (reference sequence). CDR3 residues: CAWSVGRGSNQPQHF. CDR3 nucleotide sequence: TGTGCCTGGAGTGTAGGAAGGGGGAGCAATCAGCCCCAGCATTTT.

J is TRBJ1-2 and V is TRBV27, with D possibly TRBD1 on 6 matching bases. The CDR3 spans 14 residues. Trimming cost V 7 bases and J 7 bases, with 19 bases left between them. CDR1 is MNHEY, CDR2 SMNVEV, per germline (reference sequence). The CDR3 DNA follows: TGTGCCAGCAAAACAGGGAGTTCGATAGGTGGCTACACCTTC. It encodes CASKTGSSIGGYTF.

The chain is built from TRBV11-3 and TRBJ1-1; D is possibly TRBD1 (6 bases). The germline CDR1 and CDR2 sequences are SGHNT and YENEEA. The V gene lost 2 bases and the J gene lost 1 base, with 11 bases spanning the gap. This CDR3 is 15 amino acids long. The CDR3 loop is CASSLSGTPNTEAFF. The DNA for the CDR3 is TGTGCCAGCAGCTTATCCGGGACACCGAACACTGAAGCTTTCTTT.

The CDR3 loop is CASSVSPNNEQFF. CDR3 sequence (DNA): TGTGCCAGCAGTGTTTCCCCGAACAATGAGCAGTTCTTC. The V call is TRBV2, the J call TRBJ2-1, with unresolved D. The CDR3 is made up of 13 amino acids. V was shortened by 4 bases and J by 5 bases, with 9 bases between the two germline ends. Per germline, CDR1 SNHLY and CDR2 FYNNEI.

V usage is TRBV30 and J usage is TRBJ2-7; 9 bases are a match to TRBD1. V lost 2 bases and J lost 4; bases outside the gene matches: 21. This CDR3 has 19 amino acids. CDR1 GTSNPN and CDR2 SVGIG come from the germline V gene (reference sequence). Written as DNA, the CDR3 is TGTGCCTGGAGTCCCGGGTGGGGACAGGGATCTTATACACTATACGAGCAGTACTTC. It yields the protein CAWSPGWGQGSYTLYEQYF. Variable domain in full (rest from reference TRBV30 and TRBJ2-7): SQTIHQWPATLVQPVGSPLSLECTVEGTSNPNLYWYRQAAGRGLQLLFYSVGIGQISSEVPQNLSASRPQDRQFILSSKKLLLSDSGFYLCAWSPGWGQGSYTLYEQYFGPGTRLTVT.

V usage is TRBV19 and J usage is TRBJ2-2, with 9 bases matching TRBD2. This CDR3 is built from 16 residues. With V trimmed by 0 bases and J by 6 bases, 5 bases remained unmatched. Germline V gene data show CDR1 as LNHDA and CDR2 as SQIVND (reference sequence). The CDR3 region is CASSIERTSEPGELFF. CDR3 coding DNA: TGTGCCAGTAGTATAGAAAGGACTAGCGAGCCCGGGGAGCTGTTTTTT.

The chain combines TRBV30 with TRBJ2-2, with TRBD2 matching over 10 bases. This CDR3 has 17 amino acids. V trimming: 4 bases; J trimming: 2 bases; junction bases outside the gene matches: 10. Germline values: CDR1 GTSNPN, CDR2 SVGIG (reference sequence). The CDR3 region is CAWTGAASGGNTGELFF. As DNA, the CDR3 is TGTGCCTGGACCGGGGCCGCTAGCGGGGGTAACACCGGGGAGCTGTTTTTT.

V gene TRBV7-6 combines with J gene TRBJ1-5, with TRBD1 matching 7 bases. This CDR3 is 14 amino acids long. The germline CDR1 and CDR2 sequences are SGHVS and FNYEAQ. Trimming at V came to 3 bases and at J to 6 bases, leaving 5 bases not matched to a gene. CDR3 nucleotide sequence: TGTGCCAGCAGCTTGACAGGGATGAGTCAGCCCCAGCATTTT. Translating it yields CASSLTGMSQPQHF.

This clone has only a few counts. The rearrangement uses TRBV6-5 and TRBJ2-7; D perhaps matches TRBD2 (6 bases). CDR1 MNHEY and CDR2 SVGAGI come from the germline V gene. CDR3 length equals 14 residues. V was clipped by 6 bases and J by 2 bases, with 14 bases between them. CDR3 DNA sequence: TGTGCCAGCAGGACCGGACTACTCCCCTACGAGCAGTACTTC. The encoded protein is CASRTGLLPYEQYF.

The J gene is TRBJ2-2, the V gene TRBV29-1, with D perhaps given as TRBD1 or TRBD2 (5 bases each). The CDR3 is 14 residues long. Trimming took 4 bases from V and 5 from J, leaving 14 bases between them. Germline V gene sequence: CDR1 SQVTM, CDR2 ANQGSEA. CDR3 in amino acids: CSVARDAGTGELFF. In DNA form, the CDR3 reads TGCAGCGTTGCCCGGGACGCCGGTACCGGGGAGCTGTTTTTT.

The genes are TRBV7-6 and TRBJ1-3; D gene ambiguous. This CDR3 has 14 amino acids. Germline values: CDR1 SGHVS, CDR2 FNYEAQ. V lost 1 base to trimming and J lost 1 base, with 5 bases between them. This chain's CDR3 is CASSLVQSGNTIYF. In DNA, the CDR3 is TGTGCCAGCAGCTTAGTACAGTCTGGAAACACCATATATTTT.

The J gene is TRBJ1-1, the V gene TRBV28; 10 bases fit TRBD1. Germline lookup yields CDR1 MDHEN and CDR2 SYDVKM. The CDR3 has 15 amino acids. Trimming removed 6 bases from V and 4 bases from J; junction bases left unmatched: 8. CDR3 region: CASRPPTGGSTEAFF. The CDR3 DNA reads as TGTGCCAGCAGACCCCCGACAGGGGGCAGCACTGAAGCTTTCTTT.